The 15 T cell receptor beta chains below were found in one sample sequenced in a study of cytomegalovirus exposure and HLA in healthy donors listed by TCRdb under 2017. The library was obtained by the immunoSEQ multiplex PCR assay. Drawn from immuneACCESS, this table holds only the in-frame rearrangements with V and J called that TCRdb kept. Clones are partly lost; checked studies trace under half to an unresolved V gene and leave the rest unexplained. This sample has 350,000 or so clones in its table, and more than 80% of those were observed once. About 0.91% of the sample is held by the ten biggest clonotypes. The specimen sequenced was PBMCs. The receptors were sampled from a woman aged 18-35 years in good health and CMV-seronegative.

This rearrangement joins TRBV18 to TRBJ2-1; 11 nucleotides line up with TRBD1. The V and J ends lost 6 bases and 3 bases, in that order; junction bases with no gene match: 10. The CDR3 is made up of 17 amino acids. Germline-derived CDR1 and CDR2 are KGHSH and LQKENI. Here the CDR3 reads CASSQLTGTGGYNEQFF. CDR3 coding DNA: TGTGCCAGCTCCCAATTAACCGGGACAGGGGGCTACAATGAGCAGTTCTTC.

This sequence joins TRBV5-6 and TRBJ2-7, with D possibly being TRBD1 (5 bases). Trimming removed 7 bases from V and 6 bases from J, with 23 bases in between. Germline V gene data show CDR1 as SGHDT and CDR2 as YYEEEE. The CDR3 extends over 15 amino acids. CDR3 protein: CASRIQGVPPREQYF. CDR3 nucleotide sequence: TGTGCCAGCCGAATCCAGGGCGTACCTCCTCGCGAGCAGTACTTC.

V gene TRBV6-1 combines with J gene TRBJ2-1; unclear D gene. Germline assignment: CDR1 MNHNS and CDR2 SASEGT. The CDR3 runs to 12 residues. Trimming pared 6 bases from V and 4 bases from J, leaving 7 bases between. The CDR3 DNA sequence: TGTGCCAGCAGGACAAGTTACAATGAGCAGTTCTTC. It codes for CASRTSYNEQFF.

The chain has TRBV5-4 and TRBJ1-3; D may be TRBD1 (5 bases). V lost 4 bases, J lost 11 bases, and 19 bases lay in between. Germline V gives CDR1 SGHNT, CDR2 YYREEE (reference sequence). This CDR3 has 14 residues. The CDR3 DNA reads as TGTGCCAGCAGCATACCCGGGGCGGGAACACCCATATATTTT. Amino acid sequence: CASSIPGAGTPIYF.

The chain couples TRBV5-1 to TRBJ2-2; D unclear. V lost 0 bases, J lost 4 bases, and 10 bases lay in between. The V gene's germline CDR1 is SGHRS and CDR2 YFSETQ. The CDR3 is 15 residues long. In DNA form, the CDR3 reads TGCGCCAGCAGCTTGGGGCAGCTAGGCACCGGGGAGCTGTTTTTT. This codes for CASSLGQLGTGELFF.

This rearrangement joins TRBV29-1 to TRBJ2-4; a possible D gene is TRBD2 (5 bases). Trimming removed 3 bases from V and 6 bases from J, with 9 bases in between. This CDR3 contains 12 residues. The germline CDR1 and CDR2 sequences are SQVTM and ANQGSEA. The CDR3 DNA reads TGCAGCGTTGACGCAGGACTAAACATTCAGTACTTC. The encoded protein is CSVDAGLNIQYF.

The chain employs TRBV27 and TRBJ1-1; D not certain. Trimming stripped 8 bases from V and 0 bases from J, with 10 bases between. CDR1 and CDR2 (germline): MNHEY, SMNVEV (reference sequence). The CDR3 runs 13 residues. In DNA, the CDR3 is TGTGCCAGCTGTGATGGCATGAACACTGAAGCTTTCTTT. Translating gives CASCDGMNTEAFF.

The CDR3 here is CASSRDSSYEQYF. CDR3 DNA: TGTGCCAGCAGTCGGGACAGCTCCTACGAGCAGTACTTC. The chain uses TRBV4-2 and TRBJ2-7, with 7 positions matching TRBD1. The germline V gene has CDR1 LGHNA and CDR2 YNFKEQ. The CDR3 loop spans 13 amino acids. The V and J ends lost 6 bases and 0 bases, in that order; junction bases with no gene match: 2.

The V gene is TRBV9, the J gene TRBJ2-3; the match to TRBD2 covers 8 bases. The CDR3 totals 17 residues. The V segment lost 0 bases and the J segment 4 bases; nucleotides outside the gene matches: 10. Germline V lookup: CDR1 SGDLS, CDR2 YYNGEE. CDR3 nucleotides: TGTGCCAGCAGCGTAGGGCTCTCGGGAGGGGTCGCAGATACGCAGTATTTT. This encodes CASSVGLSGGVADTQYF.

This chain connects TRBV27 to TRBJ2-2, with TRBD1 identical over 9 bases. Trimming removed 5 bases from V and 6 bases from J; junction bases left unmatched: 10. CDR3 length: 16 amino acids. CDR1 and CDR2 (germline): MNHEY, SMNVEV (reference sequence). The CDR3, as DNA: TGTGCCAGCAGTACAACCGGGACAGGGCGGGCCGGGGAGCTGTTTTTT. Protein product: CASSTTGTGRAGELFF.

This sequence joins TRBV7-9 and TRBJ2-7, with D possibly being TRBD2 (7 bases). With 5 bases removed from V and 4 bases from J, the gap between germline ends came to 12 bases. CDR1 is SEHNR and CDR2 is FQNEAQ in the germline V gene (reference sequence). The CDR3 length is 13 residues. The CDR3 is CASSRGAVYEQYF. CDR3 sequence (DNA): TGTGCCAGCAGCCGGGGGGCCGTATACGAGCAGTACTTC.

The chain is built from TRBV7-9 and TRBJ1-4; TRBD1 matches at 10 bases. Germline V CDR1 and CDR2: SEHNR, FQNEAQ (reference sequence). J gave up 11 bases and V 5 bases, and 14 bases lay outside the gene matches. The CDR3 covers 16 residues. CDR3 sequence reads: CASSQWSDRGQGKLFF. CDR3 nucleotide sequence: TGTGCCAGCAGCCAGTGGTCCGACAGGGGGCAGGGGAAACTGTTTTTT.

The chain employs TRBV6-5 and TRBJ1-5; D call uncertain. Between the trimmed V and J ends, which lost 0 bases and 4 bases, there was a span of 10 bases. Germline CDR1 and CDR2: MNHEY and SVGAGI. CDR3 length equals 15 residues. CDR3 sequence: CASSYSAGVNQPQHF. The CDR3 coding sequence is TGTGCCAGCAGTTACTCGGCAGGCGTAAATCAGCCCCAGCATTTT.

The CDR3 DNA is TGTGCCAGCAGTTCCAGACTAGCGGAAAACAACTACGAGCAGTACTTC. This gives the protein CASSSRLAENNYEQYF. The chain joins TRBV27 to TRBJ2-7; 9 bases agree with TRBD2. Germline trimming cut 4 bases from V and 3 bases from J; bases unmatched to any gene: 10. Germline V gene lookup returns CDR1 MNHEY and CDR2 SMNVEV (reference sequence). The CDR3 contains 16 residues.

The chain carries TRBV19 and TRBJ1-2; 12 bases align to TRBD1. In germline, CDR1 is LNHDA, CDR2 SQIVND (reference sequence). V was pared by 5 bases and J by 5 bases, with 6 bases of the junction left unmatched. The CDR3 sequence is 15 residues long. The CDR3 coding sequence is TGTGCCAGTAGTTCAGGGACAGGGGGCACTTATGGCTACACCTTC. Its translation: CASSSGTGGTYGYTF.